The clone carrying this T cell receptor beta chain was seen ten or more times. The sample belongs to a study of T cells in Graves' hyperthyroidism and ophthalmopathy. RNA transcripts gave rise to amplified TCR beta CDR3 regions. First-round RT-PCR of the TCR CDR3 relied on the HTBI primer set. MiXCR, applied by TCRdb to the multiplex PCR reads, yields one record per CDR3 protein. Of some 300,000 distinct CDR3 sequences listed, roughly an eighth are singletons. No ophthalmopathy progression within 18 months constituted stable Graves' hyperthyroidism. Cells are PBMCs isolated from roughly 10 ml of fresh blood. The CDR3 is made up of 15 amino acids. V was pared by 3 bases and J by 7 bases, with 19 bases between. CDR1 is GTSNPN and CDR2 is SVGIG in the germline V gene (reference sequence).

The sequenced material came from blood. This chain links TRBV30 with TRBJ2-1, with TRBD2 as a possible D gene (6 bases). This receptor was identified in a middle-aged woman with Graves' hyperthyroidism. The CDR3 loop reads CAWSFGTALGNEQFF. The CDR3 DNA reads as TGTGCCTGGAGCTTTGGGACTGCCCTGGGTAATGAGCAGTTCTTC.